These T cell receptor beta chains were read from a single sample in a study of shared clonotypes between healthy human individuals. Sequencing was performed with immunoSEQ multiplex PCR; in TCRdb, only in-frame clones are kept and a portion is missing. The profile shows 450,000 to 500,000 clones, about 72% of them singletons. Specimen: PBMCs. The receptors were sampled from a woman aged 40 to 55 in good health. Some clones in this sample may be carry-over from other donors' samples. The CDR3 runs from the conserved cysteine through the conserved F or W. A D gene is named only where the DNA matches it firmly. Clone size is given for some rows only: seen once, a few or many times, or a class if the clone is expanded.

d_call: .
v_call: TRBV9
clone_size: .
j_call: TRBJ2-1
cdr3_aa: CASSVGGRPNEQFF
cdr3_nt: TGTGCCAGCAGCGTCGGTGGGAGGCCCAATGAGCAGTTCTTC

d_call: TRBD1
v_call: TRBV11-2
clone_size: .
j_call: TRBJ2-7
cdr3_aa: CASSHWGQGVYEQYF
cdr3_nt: TGTGCCAGCAGCCACTGGGGACAGGGGGTCTACGAGCAGTACTTC

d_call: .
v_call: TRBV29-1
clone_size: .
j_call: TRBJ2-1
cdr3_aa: CSVAAYSTGQFF
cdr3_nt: TGCAGCGTTGCCGCTTATAGCACGGGGCAGTTCTTC

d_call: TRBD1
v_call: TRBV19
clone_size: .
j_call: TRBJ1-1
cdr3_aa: CASSTDRGRTEAFF
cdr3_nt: TGTGCCAGTAGCACAGACAGGGGAAGAACTGAAGCTTTCTTT

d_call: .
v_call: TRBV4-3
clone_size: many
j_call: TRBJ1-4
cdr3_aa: CASSQDPPGSNEKLFF
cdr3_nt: TGCGCCAGCAGCCAAGATCCCCCGGGATCTAATGAAAAACTGTTTTTT

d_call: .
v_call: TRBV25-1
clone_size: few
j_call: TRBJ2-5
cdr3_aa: CASSEAGYKETQYF
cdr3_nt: TGTGCCAGCAGTGAGGCAGGGTACAAAGAGACCCAGTACTTC

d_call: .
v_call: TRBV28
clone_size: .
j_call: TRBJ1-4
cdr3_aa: CASSLSGGLVEKLFF
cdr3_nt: TGTGCCAGCAGTTTAAGCGGGGGGTTGGTTGAAAAACTGTTTTTT

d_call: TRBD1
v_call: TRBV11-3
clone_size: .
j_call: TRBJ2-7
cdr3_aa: CASSTRSGQDGDEQYF
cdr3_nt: TGTGCCAGCAGCACCAGATCCGGACAGGACGGGGACGAGCAGTACTTC

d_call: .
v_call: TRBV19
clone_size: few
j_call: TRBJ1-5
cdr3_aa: CASSFTGRSNQPQHF
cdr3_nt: TGTGCCAGTAGTTTTACAGGTAGAAGCAATCAGCCCCAGCATTTT

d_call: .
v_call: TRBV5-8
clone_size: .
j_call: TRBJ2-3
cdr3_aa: CASSLGADTDTQYF
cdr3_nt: TGTGCCAGCAGCTTGGGAGCGGACACAGATACGCAGTATTTT

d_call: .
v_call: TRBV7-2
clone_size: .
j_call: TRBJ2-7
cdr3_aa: CASSSGSLGRYEQYF
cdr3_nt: TGTGCCAGCAGCTCCGGGTCGCTTGGGAGATACGAGCAGTACTTC

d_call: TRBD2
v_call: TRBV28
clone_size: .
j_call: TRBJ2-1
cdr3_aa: CASSTSGLSSYNEQFF
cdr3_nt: TGTGCCAGCAGTACTAGCGGCCTTAGCTCCTACAATGAGCAGTTCTTC

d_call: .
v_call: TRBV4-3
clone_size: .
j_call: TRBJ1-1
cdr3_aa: CASSQEGGGFTEAFF
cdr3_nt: TGCGCCAGCAGCCAAGAGGGCGGGGGATTCACTGAAGCTTTCTTT

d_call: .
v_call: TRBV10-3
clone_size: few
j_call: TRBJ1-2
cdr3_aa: CAISDVGNSYGYTF
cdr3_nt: TGTGCCATCAGTGACGTGGGGAATAGCTATGGCTACACCTTC

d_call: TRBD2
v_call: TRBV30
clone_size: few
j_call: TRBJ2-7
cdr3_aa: CAWTSLAGGPYEQYF
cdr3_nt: TGTGCCTGGACTTCCCTAGCGGGAGGGCCCTACGAGCAGTACTTC

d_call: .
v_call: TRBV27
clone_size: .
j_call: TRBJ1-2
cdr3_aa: CASIQIGPNGYTF
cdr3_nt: TGTGCCAGCATCCAAATTGGACCCAACGGCTACACCTTC

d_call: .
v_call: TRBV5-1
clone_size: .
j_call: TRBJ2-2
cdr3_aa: CASSLAVGNTGELFF
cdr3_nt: TGCGCCAGCAGCTTGGCCGTGGGGAACACCGGGGAGCTGTTTTTT

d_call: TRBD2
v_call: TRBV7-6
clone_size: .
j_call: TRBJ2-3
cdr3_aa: CASSRFGTSGHTDTQYF
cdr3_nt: TGTGCCAGCAGCCGATTCGGGACTAGCGGCCACACAGATACGCAGTATTTT

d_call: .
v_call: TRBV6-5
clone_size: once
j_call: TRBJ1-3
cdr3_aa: CASRVGRNSGNTIYF
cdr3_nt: TGTGCCAGCAGGGTAGGGCGGAACTCTGGAAACACCATATATTTT

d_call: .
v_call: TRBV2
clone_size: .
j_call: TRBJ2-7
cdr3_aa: CASVGASGSYEQYF
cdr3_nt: TGTGCCAGCGTGGGGGCTAGTGGCTCCTACGAGCAGTACTTC

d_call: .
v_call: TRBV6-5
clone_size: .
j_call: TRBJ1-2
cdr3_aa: CASSQGFAYGYTF
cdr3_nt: TGTGCCAGCAGCCAGGGGTTCGCCTATGGCTACACCTTC

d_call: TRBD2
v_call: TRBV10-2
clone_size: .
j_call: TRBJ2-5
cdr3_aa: CASSGPTPRTSGSGETQYF
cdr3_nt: TGCGCCAGCAGCGGACCCACACCCCGGACTAGCGGGAGCGGGGAGACCCAGTACTTC

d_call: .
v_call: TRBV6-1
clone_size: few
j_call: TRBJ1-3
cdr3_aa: CASIPSGNTMYF
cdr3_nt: TGTGCCAGCATTCCCTCTGGAAACACCATGTATTTT

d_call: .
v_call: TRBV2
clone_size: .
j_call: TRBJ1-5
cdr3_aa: CASSVQSNQPQHF
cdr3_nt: TGTGCCAGCAGTGTTCAGAGCAATCAGCCCCAGCATTTT

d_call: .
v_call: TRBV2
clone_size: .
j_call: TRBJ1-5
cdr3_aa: CASSPRAEPLGPQHF
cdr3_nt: TGTGCCAGCAGTCCCCGGGCTGAACCTTTAGGGCCCCAGCATTTT

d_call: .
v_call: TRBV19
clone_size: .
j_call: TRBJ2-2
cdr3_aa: CASSIEGGSGAGELFF
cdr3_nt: TGTGCCAGTAGTATAGAGGGGGGCTCTGGCGCCGGGGAGCTGTTTTTT

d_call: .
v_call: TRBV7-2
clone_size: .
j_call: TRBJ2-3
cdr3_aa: CASSSVTWAQYF
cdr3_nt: TGTGCCAGCAGCTCAGTGACCTGGGCGCAGTATTTT

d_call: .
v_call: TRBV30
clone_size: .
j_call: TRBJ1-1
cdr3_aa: CAWSVFPGLNTEAFF
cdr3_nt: TGTGCCTGGAGTGTTTTTCCGGGCCTGAACACTGAAGCTTTCTTT

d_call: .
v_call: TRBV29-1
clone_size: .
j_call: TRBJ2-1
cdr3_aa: CSVGVSSYNEQFF
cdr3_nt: TGCAGCGTTGGAGTGAGCTCCTACAATGAGCAGTTCTTC

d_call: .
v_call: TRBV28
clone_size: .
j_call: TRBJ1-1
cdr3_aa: CASSLLGLGNTEAFF
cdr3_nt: TGTGCCAGCAGTTTATTGGGATTAGGGAACACTGAAGCTTTCTTT

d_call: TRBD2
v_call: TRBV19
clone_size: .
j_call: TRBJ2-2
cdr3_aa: CASSMGGTGELFF
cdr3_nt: TGTGCCAGTAGTATGGGGGGGACCGGGGAGCTGTTTTTT

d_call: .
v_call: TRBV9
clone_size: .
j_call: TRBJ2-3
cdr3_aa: CASSVGGSLTDTQYF
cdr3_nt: TGTGCCAGCAGCGTGGGCGGTTCTTTGACAGATACGCAGTATTTT

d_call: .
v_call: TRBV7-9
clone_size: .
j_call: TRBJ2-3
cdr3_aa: CASSLEGTLYF
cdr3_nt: TGTGCCAGCAGCTTAGAAGGGACATTGTATTTT

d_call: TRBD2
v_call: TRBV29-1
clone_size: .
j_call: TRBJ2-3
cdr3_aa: CSVGLIAGGTDTQYF
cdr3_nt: TGCAGCGTTGGTTTGATAGCGGGAGGCACAGATACGCAGTATTTT

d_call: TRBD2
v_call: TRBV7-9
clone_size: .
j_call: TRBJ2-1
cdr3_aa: CASSPNWRLADNNEQFF
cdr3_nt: TGTGCCAGCAGCCCTAACTGGAGGCTAGCGGATAACAATGAGCAGTTCTTC

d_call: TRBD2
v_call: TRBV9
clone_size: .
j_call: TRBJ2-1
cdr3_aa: CASSASSGSGYNEQFF
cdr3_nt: TGTGCCAGCAGCGCGTCTAGCGGGAGCGGGTACAATGAGCAGTTCTTC